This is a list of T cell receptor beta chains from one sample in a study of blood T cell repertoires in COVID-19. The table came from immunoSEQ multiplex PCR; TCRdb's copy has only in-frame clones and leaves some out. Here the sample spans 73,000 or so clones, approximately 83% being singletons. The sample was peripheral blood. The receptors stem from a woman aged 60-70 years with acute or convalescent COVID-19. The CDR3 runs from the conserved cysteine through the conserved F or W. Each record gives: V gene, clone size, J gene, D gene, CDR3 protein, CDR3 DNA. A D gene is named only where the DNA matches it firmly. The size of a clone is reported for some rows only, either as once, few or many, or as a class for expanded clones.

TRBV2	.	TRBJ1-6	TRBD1	CASSQGTANSPLHF	TGTGCCAGCAGTCAAGGGACAGCCAATTCACCCCTCCACTTT
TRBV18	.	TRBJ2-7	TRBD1	CASSLRQGEGEQYF	TGTGCCAGCTCACTTCGACAGGGGGAGGGCGAGCAGTACTTC
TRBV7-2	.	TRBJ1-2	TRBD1	CASSFLPGQGADGYTF	TGTGCCAGCAGCTTTCTCCCGGGACAGGGGGCGGATGGCTACACCTTC
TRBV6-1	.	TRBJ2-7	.	CASSENGGSYEQYF	TGTGCCAGCAGTGAAAATGGAGGCTCCTACGAGCAGTACTTC
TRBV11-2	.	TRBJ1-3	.	CASSLFSSSGNTIYF	TGTGCCAGCAGCTTATTCAGTTCCTCTGGAAACACCATATATTTT
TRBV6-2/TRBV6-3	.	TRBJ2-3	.	CASSPHRGGGPDTQYF	TGTGCCAGCAGCCCTCACCGAGGGGGGGGCCCAGATACGCAGTATTTT
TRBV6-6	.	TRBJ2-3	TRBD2	CASSSRGGGTDTQYF	TGTGCCAGCAGCTCCCGGGGGGGCGGCACAGATACGCAGTATTTT
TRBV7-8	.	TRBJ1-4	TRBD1	CASSPGQTNEKLFF	TGTGCCAGCAGCCCGGGACAGACTAATGAAAAACTGTTTTTT
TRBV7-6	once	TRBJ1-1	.	CASSLDAGAEAFF	TGTGCCAGCAGCCTTGACGCCGGGGCTGAAGCTTTCTTT
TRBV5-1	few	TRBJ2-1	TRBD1	CASSGGTGVPSSYNEQFF	TGCGCCAGCAGCGGGGGGACAGGGGTCCCGAGCTCCTACAATGAGCAGTTCTTC
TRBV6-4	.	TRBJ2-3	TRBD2	CASSEYGGGAPDTQYF	TGTGCCAGCAGTGAGTACGGCGGGGGGGCCCCAGATACGCAGTATTTT
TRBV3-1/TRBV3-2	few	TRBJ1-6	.	CASSPKLGSSPLHF	TGTGCCAGCAGCCCTAAGTTGGGGAGTTCACCCCTCCACTTT
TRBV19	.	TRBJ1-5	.	CATRVRGGEKPQHF	TGTGCCACCAGGGTAAGGGGCGGCGAAAAGCCCCAGCATTTT
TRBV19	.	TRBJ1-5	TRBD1	CASSTGQQHQPQHF	TGTGCCAGTAGTACGGGACAGCAGCATCAGCCCCAGCATTTT
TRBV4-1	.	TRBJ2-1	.	CASSQDTGRSYNEQFF	TGCGCCAGCAGCCAAGATACAGGGAGATCCTACAATGAGCAGTTCTTC
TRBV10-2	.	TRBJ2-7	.	CASSDRYEQYF	TGCGCCAGCAGTGACCGCTACGAGCAGTACTTC
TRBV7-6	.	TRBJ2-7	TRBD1	CASSRSGTGSYEQYF	TGTGCCAGCAGCAGATCGGGGACAGGGTCATACGAGCAGTACTTC
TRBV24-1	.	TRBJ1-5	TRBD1	CATSEGQGINQPQHF	TGTGCCACCAGTGAAGGACAGGGAATCAATCAGCCCCAGCATTTT
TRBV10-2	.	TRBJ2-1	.	CASSPLRGYNEQFF	TGCGCCAGCAGTCCTCTCCGGGGTTACAATGAGCAGTTCTTC
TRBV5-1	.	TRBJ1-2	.	CASSLEQGLYGYTF	TGCGCCAGCAGCTTGGAGCAGGGGCTCTATGGCTACACCTTC
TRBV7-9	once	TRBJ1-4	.	CASSLGTANEKLFF	TGTGCCAGCAGCTTAGGGACAGCGAATGAAAAACTGTTTTTT
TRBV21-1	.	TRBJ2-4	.	CASSNTGLVTKNIQYF	TGTGCCAGCAGCAATACAGGCCTTGTCACCAAAAACATTCAGTACTTC
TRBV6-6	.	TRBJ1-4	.	CASSPKEAEKLFF	TGTGCCAGCAGCCCCAAAGAAGCGGAAAAACTGTTTTTT
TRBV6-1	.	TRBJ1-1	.	CASSSGVMNTEAFF	TGTGCCAGCAGTTCAGGGGTCATGAACACTGAAGCTTTCTTT
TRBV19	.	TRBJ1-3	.	CASSIAQGGAGNTIYF	TGTGCCAGTAGTATCGCACAGGGAGGGGCTGGAAACACCATATATTTT
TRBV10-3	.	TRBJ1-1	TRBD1	CAISRDRTNTEAFF	TGTGCCATCAGTAGGGACAGGACGAACACTGAAGCTTTCTTT
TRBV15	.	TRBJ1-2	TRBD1	CATSRGGGALRLGYTF	TGTGCCACCAGCAGAGGAGGGGGCGCGCTTCGGTTGGGCTACACCTTC
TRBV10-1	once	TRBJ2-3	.	CASIKPDTQYF	TGCGCCAGCATCAAGCCCGATACGCAGTATTTT
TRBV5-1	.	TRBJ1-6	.	CASSLGEIIYNSPLHF	TGCGCCAGCAGCTTGGGGGAGATAATCTATAATTCACCCCTCCACTTT
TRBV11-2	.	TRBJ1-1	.	CASSRRRENTEAFF	TGTGCCAGCAGCCGCCGACGGGAGAACACTGAAGCTTTCTTT
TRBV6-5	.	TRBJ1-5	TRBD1	CASSWDRGQPQHF	TGTGCCAGCAGTTGGGACAGAGGCCAGCCCCAGCATTTT
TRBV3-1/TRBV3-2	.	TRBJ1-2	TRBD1	CASSPTGGRGYTF	TGTGCCAGCAGCCCGACAGGGGGACGTGGCTACACCTTC
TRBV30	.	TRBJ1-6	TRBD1	CAWSGQGNSPLHF	TGTGCCTGGAGTGGACAGGGGAATTCACCCCTCCACTTT
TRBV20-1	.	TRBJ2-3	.	CSASRTGVIDTQYF	TGCAGTGCTAGTCGGACGGGAGTTATAGATACGCAGTATTTT
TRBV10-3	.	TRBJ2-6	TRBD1	CAIRTGNSGANVLTF	TGTGCCATCAGGACAGGGAACTCTGGGGCCAACGTCCTGACTTTC
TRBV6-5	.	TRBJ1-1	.	CASSYSPTIATEAFF	TGTGCCAGCAGTTACTCCCCTACCATCGCCACTGAAGCTTTCTTT
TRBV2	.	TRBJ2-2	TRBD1	CASSGQGVSGTGELFF	TGTGCCAGCAGCGGACAGGGGGTTTCAGGGACCGGGGAGCTGTTTTTT
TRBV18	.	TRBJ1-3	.	CASSRPPLSGNTIYF	TGTGCCAGCTCACGACCGCCACTCTCTGGAAACACCATATATTTT
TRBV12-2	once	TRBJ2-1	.	CASRFRTSGGADEQFF	TGTGCAAGTCGCTTTAGGACTAGCGGGGGGGCGGATGAGCAGTTCTTC
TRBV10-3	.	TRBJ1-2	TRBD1	CAISSTGDYYGYTF	TGTGCCATCAGTTCGACAGGGGATTACTATGGCTACACCTTC
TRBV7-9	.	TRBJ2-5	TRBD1	CASSLQGAETQYF	TGTGCCAGCAGCTTACAGGGGGCAGAGACCCAGTACTTC
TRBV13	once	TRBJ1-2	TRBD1	CASSLKGQGDGYTF	TGTGCCAGCAGCTTAAAGGGACAGGGGGACGGCTACACCTTC
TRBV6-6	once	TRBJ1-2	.	CASSKVRGGYGYTF	TGTGCCAGCAGTAAGGTCAGGGGCGGCTATGGCTACACCTTC
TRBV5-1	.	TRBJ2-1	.	CASSLRTGSDEQFF	TGCGCCAGCAGCTTAAGGACGGGTAGCGATGAGCAGTTCTTC
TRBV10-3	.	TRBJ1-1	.	CAIRARTVKNTEAFF	TGTGCCATCAGGGCCCGGACAGTGAAGAACACTGAAGCTTTCTTT
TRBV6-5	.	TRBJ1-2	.	CASETARGYYGYTF	TGTGCCAGCGAAACCGCGCGGGGATACTATGGCTACACCTTC
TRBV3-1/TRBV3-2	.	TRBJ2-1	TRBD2	CASSHPRGGSWNEQFF	TGTGCCAGCAGCCATCCACGGGGGGGCAGTTGGAATGAGCAGTTCTTC
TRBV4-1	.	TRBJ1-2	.	CASSQLGGNNYGYTF	TGCGCCAGCAGCCAATTGGGGGGGAATAACTATGGCTACACCTTC
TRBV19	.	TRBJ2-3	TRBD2	CASSPTGTNRDTQYF	TGTGCCAGTAGTCCGACCGGGACTAATAGGGATACGCAGTATTTT
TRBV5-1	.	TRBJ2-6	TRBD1	CASRGQDFGANVLTF	TGCGCCAGCAGAGGACAGGACTTTGGGGCCAACGTCCTGACTTTC
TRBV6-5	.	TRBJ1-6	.	CASRGTRNSPLHF	TGTGCCAGCAGGGGGACTAGGAATTCACCCCTCCACTTT
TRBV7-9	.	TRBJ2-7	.	CASSSGRGQYF	TGTGCCAGCAGCTCAGGAAGGGGGCAGTACTTC
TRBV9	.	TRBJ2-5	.	CASSVGQGQATQYF	TGTGCCAGCAGCGTAGGGCAGGGGCAAGCGACCCAGTACTTC
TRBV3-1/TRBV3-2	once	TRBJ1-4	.	CASSQDPTPIEKLFF	TGTGCCAGCAGCCAAGATCCTACCCCCATTGAAAAACTGTTTTTT